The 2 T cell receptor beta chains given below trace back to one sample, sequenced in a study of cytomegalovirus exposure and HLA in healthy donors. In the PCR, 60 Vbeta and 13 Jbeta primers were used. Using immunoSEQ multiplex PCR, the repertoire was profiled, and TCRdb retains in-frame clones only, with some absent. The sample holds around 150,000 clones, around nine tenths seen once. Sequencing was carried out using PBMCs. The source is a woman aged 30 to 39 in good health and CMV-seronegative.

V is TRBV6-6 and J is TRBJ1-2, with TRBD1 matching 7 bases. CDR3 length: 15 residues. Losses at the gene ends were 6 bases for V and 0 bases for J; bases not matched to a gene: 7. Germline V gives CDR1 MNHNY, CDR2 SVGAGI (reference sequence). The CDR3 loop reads CASRPSGQTNYGYTF. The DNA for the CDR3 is TGTGCCAGCAGGCCCTCGGGACAGACTAACTATGGCTACACCTTC.

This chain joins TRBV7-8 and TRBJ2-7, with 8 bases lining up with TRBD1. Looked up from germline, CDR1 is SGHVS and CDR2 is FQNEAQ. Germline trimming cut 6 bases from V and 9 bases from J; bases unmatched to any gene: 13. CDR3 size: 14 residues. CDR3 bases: TGTGCCAGCAGTCTATCCCGTACAGGGGGAGGGCAGTACTTC. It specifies CASSLSRTGGGQYF.